This TCR beta chain was observed in a study of T cells in localized non-small cell lung cancer. Points from the study as a whole: Clonality peaked in uninvolved adjacent lung rather than tumor.

Clones were read by immunoSEQ multiplex PCR, and TCRdb kept only the in-frame ones, dropping some. This sample yields roughly 48,000 clones, of which 60% to 80% are seen a single time; roughly 17% belongs to the top ten. Comment on this clone: Its specificity is not known.

The CDR3 extends over 17 amino acids. V gave up 4 bases and J gave up 2 bases; unmatched junction bases: 12. The germline V gene encodes CDR1 SGHDN and CDR2 FVKESK. The sequence was obtained from a man aged 35-69 years with stage I squamous cell lung carcinoma. The genes are TRBV14 and TRBJ2-3; TRBD1 matches at 7 bases. The specimen was peripheral blood, collected before any cancer treatment. This CDR3 reads CASSRNRGGPLTDTQYF. CDR3 DNA: TGTGCCAGCAGCCGCAACAGGGGCGGACCTCTCACAGATACGCAGTATTTT.